Below are 14 T cell receptor beta chains sequenced from a single sample in a study of PD-L1 blockade in urothelial cancer. Documented time point: pretreatment peripheral blood. Sequencing was performed with immunoSEQ multiplex PCR; in TCRdb, only in-frame clones are kept and a portion is missing. The table records 60,000 to 70,000 clones, roughly four fifths of them present only once. Sequences were derived from PBMCs, sampled around atezolizumab (anti-PD-L1) treatment. These receptors were obtained from a man between 65 and 85 years old with urothelial cancer.

This chain joins TRBV4-2 and TRBJ1-3; D perhaps matches TRBD1 (5 bases). The germline V gene encodes CDR1 LGHNA and CDR2 YNFKEQ. The CDR3 length is 15 residues. V was cut by 0 bases and J by 4 bases, with 10 bases left in between. CDR3 residues: CASSQERGGGNTIYF. The CDR3 DNA is TGTGCCAGCAGCCAAGAACGTGGGGGGGGAAACACCATATATTTT.

For this clone: Other nucleotide sequences from this sample produce the same CDR3. The chain has TRBV6-4 and TRBJ1-2, with 11 positions matching TRBD1. Germline V gene data show CDR1 as MRHNA and CDR2 as SNTAGT. With 6 bases clipped from V and 8 bases from J, the junction kept 8 bases outside the gene matches. There are 14 residues in the CDR3. This CDR3 is CASSPGTGGYGYTF. The CDR3 DNA follows: TGTGCCAGCAGCCCCGGGACAGGGGGGTACGGCTACACCTTC.

The chain carries TRBV7-2 and TRBJ1-3, with D unresolved. The germline CDR1 and CDR2 sequences are SGHTA and FQGNSA. Trimming removed 4 bases from V and 0 bases from J, with 7 bases in between. The CDR3 consists of 14 residues. The CDR3 spells CASSSDISGNTIYF. CDR3 sequence (DNA): TGTGCCAGCAGCTCAGACATCTCTGGAAACACCATATATTTT. Drawing the rest from reference TRBV7-2 and TRBJ1-3, the complete variable domain is GAGVSQSPSNKVTEKGKDVELRCDPISGHTALYWYRQSLGQGLEFLIYFQGNSAPDKSGLPSDRFSAERTGGSVSTLTIQRTQQEDSAVYLCASSSDISGNTIYFGEGSWLTVV.

This chain connects TRBV5-1 to TRBJ2-1, with a tentative D call TRBD1 (5 bases). The CDR3 totals 16 residues. V was shortened by 0 bases and J by 0 bases, with 10 bases between the two germline ends. The germline gives CDR1 SGHRS, CDR2 YFSETQ. CDR3 in DNA: TGCGCCAGCAGCTTGGAGGGGCTCTCCTCCTACAATGAGCAGTTCTTC. The encoded protein is CASSLEGLSSYNEQFF.

The sample holds one count of this clone. The chain has TRBV9 and TRBJ2-3; D perhaps matches TRBD2 (5 bases). This CDR3 region has 13 residues. Germline V gene lookup returns CDR1 SGDLS and CDR2 YYNGEE. The V gene lost 7 bases and the J gene lost 2 bases, with 11 bases spanning the gap. The chain's CDR3 is CASGERPTDTQYF. DNA for the CDR3: TGTGCCAGCGGAGAGCGGCCCACAGATACGCAGTATTTT.

The V gene is TRBV7-3, the J gene TRBJ2-1; TRBD2 is a possible D gene (6 bases). Trimming took 5 bases from V and 10 from J, leaving 15 bases between them. Germline V gives CDR1 SGHTA, CDR2 FQGTGA. The CDR3 loop spans 13 amino acids. The CDR3 region is CASSEGLAREQFF. CDR3 sequence (DNA): TGTGCCAGCAGCGAGGGGCTAGCGCGCGAGCAGTTCTTC. Looking up the rest from reference TRBV7-3 and TRBJ2-1 gives the full variable domain: GAGVSQTPSNKVTEKGKYVELRCDPISGHTALYWYRQSLGQGPEFLIYFQGTGAADDSGLPNDRFFAVRPEGSVSTLKIQRTERGDSAVYLCASSEGLAREQFFGPGTRLTVL.

V gene TRBV19 combines with J gene TRBJ1-5, with TRBD1 matching over 8 bases. Germline lookup yields CDR1 LNHDA and CDR2 SQIVND (reference sequence). CDR3 length: 13 residues. After removal of 8 bases from V and 4 bases from J, the junction contained 4 bases not matched to a gene. CDR3 protein: CASSGTGNQPQHF. The CDR3 bases are TGTGCCAGTTCCGGGACAGGTAATCAGCCCCAGCATTTT.

The V call is TRBV4-1, the J call TRBJ2-2, with D perhaps TRBD1 (5 bases). Germline CDR1 reads MGHRA; CDR2 reads YSYEKL. The germline V and J ends were trimmed by 3 bases and 1 base, with 9 bases remaining between them. The CDR3 runs 15 residues. The CDR3 bases are TGCGCCAGCAGCCAGGCAGGGATGAACACCGGGGAGCTGTTTTTT. Its protein is CASSQAGMNTGELFF.

The V and J genes are TRBV5-4 and TRBJ2-3; D remains ambiguous. Germline CDR1 is SGHNT and CDR2 is YYREEE (reference sequence). V was clipped by 4 bases and J by 5 bases, with 5 bases between them. The CDR3 totals 11 residues. The CDR3 loop reads CASSRGDTQYF. DNA of the CDR3: TGTGCCAGCAGCCGCGGAGATACGCAGTATTTT.

The chain has TRBV28 and TRBJ1-5, with a tentative D call TRBD1 (5 bases). This CDR3 is 14 amino acids long. With 3 bases removed from V and 5 bases from J, the gap between germline ends came to 11 bases. CDR1 and CDR2 (germline): MDHEN, SYDVKM. CDR3 bases: TGTGCCAGCAGTTTTGGCAGGGCCCATCAGCCCCAGCATTTT. This sequence encodes CASSFGRAHQPQHF.

V usage is TRBV11-2 and J usage is TRBJ1-2; a possible D gene is TRBD1 (5 bases). CDR1 and CDR2 from the germline V gene are SGHAT and FQNNGV. V lost 6 bases, J lost 5 bases, and 13 bases lay in between. This CDR3 is 13 amino acids long. The CDR3: CASRKGTDYGYTF. The DNA of the CDR3 is TGTGCCAGCAGAAAAGGGACTGATTATGGCTACACCTTC.

The V call is TRBV4-3, the J call TRBJ2-2, with TRBD2 identical over 11 bases. Germline CDR1 and CDR2: LGHNA and YSLEER. The CDR3 loop spans 15 amino acids. Germline trimming cut 4 bases from V and 7 bases from J; bases unmatched to any gene: 5. CDR3 DNA: TGCGCCAGCAGCCTAGCGGGAGGGCCTGACGGGGAGCTGTTTTTT. It is translated as CASSLAGGPDGELFF.

This clone was found once. This chain joins TRBV2 and TRBJ1-2; D is possibly TRBD1 (5 bases). V was clipped by 2 bases and J by 5 bases, with 12 bases between them. Germline V gene sequence: CDR1 SNHLY, CDR2 FYNNEI. The CDR3 totals 14 residues. The CDR3 reads CASSESGRVYGYTF. The DNA of the CDR3 is TGTGCCAGCAGTGAATCGGGCAGGGTGTATGGCTACACCTTC.

This rearrangement joins TRBV15 to TRBJ1-1; maybe TRBD1 (6 bases). The CDR3 totals 14 residues. Germline assignment: CDR1 LNHNV and CDR2 YYDKDF (reference sequence). Trimming stripped 5 bases from V and 1 base from J, with 11 bases between. Here the CDR3 reads CATSPDRSNTEAFF. CDR3 DNA: TGTGCCACCAGCCCCGACAGGTCGAACACTGAAGCTTTCTTT.